The clone carrying this T cell receptor (beta chain) was picked up a small number of times. CDR3 length: 15 residues. In germline, CDR1 is MNHEY, CDR2 SMNVEV (reference sequence). Trimming left V 8 bases short and J 5 bases short, with 20 bases between. As processed by the authors: Estimated nucleated cell counts came from reference gene primer amplification. TCRdb's copy holds only in-frame clones and misses some; the assay was immunoSEQ multiplex PCR. The DNA gave D and trimming, while V, J and clone size come from that table. The profile shows 170,000 or so clones, about three quarters of them singletons. This entry comes from a study of blood T cell repertoires in COVID-19. For the study at large: From the United States, Italy and Spain came samples of acute and convalescent COVID-19. PBMCs, B-cell-depleted T cells, or T cells provided the cDNA or gDNA that made up the material.

Sequenced input: peripheral blood. The sequence was obtained from a woman between 65 and 79 years old with acute or convalescent COVID-19. The chain carries TRBV27 and TRBJ2-3; possible D gene TRBD2, 6 bases. CDR3: CASQYPLARIDTQYF. In DNA, the CDR3 is TGTGCCAGCCAATACCCCCTAGCGAGAATAGATACGCAGTATTTT.